These 26 T cell receptor beta chains were sequenced from one sample in a study of T-cell reconstitution after alpha-beta-depleted transplantation in children. Unique molecular identifiers were used in preparing the TCRbeta library. TCRdb processed the PCR reads anew with MiXCR; each CDR3 protein has one entry. The sample lists 150,000 to 250,000 distinct CDR3 sequences, more than 14% occurring once. The source material was PBMCs from the stem cell graft donor, sampled from the stem cell graft. Receptors originate from a human donor who donated a stem cell graft to a child with acute lymphoblastic leukemia.

The table lists this clonotype with many counts. This rearrangement joins TRBV29-1 to TRBJ1-1; a possible D gene is TRBD1 (6 bases). Per germline, CDR1 SQVTM and CDR2 ANQGSEA. Trimming pared 0 bases from V and 4 bases from J, leaving 9 bases between. The CDR3 sequence is 13 residues long. The CDR3 region has the DNA TGCAGCGTTGAAGAACAGGGACCCACTGAAGCTTTCTTT. Protein: CSVEEQGPTEAFF.

The chain has TRBV3-1 and TRBJ1-2; the match to TRBD1 covers 10 bases. V trimming: 1 base; J trimming: 4 bases; junction bases outside the gene matches: 9. Germline CDR1 LGHDT, CDR2 YNNKEL (reference sequence). The CDR3 loop spans 17 amino acids. The CDR3 region has the DNA TGTGCCAGCAGCCAAGTACTGACAGGGGGCACGCGCTATGGCTACACCTTC. This gives the protein CASSQVLTGGTRYGYTF. The full variable domain, in which reference TRBV3-1 and TRBJ1-2 provide the parts outside the CDR3, is DTAVSQTPKYLVTQMGNDKSIKCEQNLGHDTMYWYKQDSKKFLKIMFSYNNKELIINETVPNRFSPKSPDKAHLNLHINSLELGDSAVYFCASSQVLTGGTRYGYTFGSGTRLTVV.

The V gene is TRBV5-1, the J gene TRBJ1-1; D is uncertain. The ends were cut back, 6 bases at V and 4 bases at J, with 13 bases in the middle. This CDR3 comprises 13 residues. Germline CDR1 and CDR2: SGHRS and YFSETQ. CDR3 region: CASTREFSTEAFF. CDR3 bases: TGCGCCAGCACCAGAGAGTTTTCCACTGAAGCTTTCTTT.

J is TRBJ2-3 and V is TRBV29-1, with a weak D call TRBD1 (5 bases). The CDR3 is 14 amino acids. In germline, CDR1 is SQVTM, CDR2 ANQGSEA. The V end was cut by 8 bases, the J end by 1 base, with 16 bases between. The CDR3 region has the DNA TGCAGCTTCATACACCGACAGCGCACAGATACGCAGTATTTT. Protein: CSFIHRQRTDTQYF.

The chain is built from TRBV12-3 or TRBV12-4 and TRBJ2-2; no firm D call. V was clipped by 5 bases and J by 0 bases, with 13 bases between them. The CDR3 sequence is 16 residues long. The CDR3 DNA sequence: TGTGCCAGCAGTGCCATCAGGCTCTCGAACACCGGGGAGCTGTTTTTT. It codes for CASSAIRLSNTGELFF.

The sample holds a few counts of this clonotype. The gene calls are TRBV11-1 and TRBJ2-7; TRBD2 matches 9 bases. V lost 2 bases and J lost 2; bases outside the gene matches: 13. CDR1 is SGHAT and CDR2 is FQDESV in the germline V gene (reference sequence). CDR3 length: 18 amino acids. The chain's CDR3 is CASSLYGLVAGAAYEQYF. In DNA, the CDR3 is TGTGCCAGCAGCTTATACGGTCTCGTAGCGGGAGCCGCCTACGAGCAGTACTTC.

This clonotype was detected only once. V usage is TRBV11-3 and J usage is TRBJ1-3; 7 bases align to TRBD1. With V trimmed by 5 bases and J by 2 bases, 6 bases remained unmatched. The CDR3 sequence is 15 residues long. Looked up from germline, CDR1 is SGHNT and CDR2 is YENEEA. DNA for the CDR3: TGTGCCAGCAGCCCTCGGGACAGACCTGGAAACACCATATATTTT. As protein: CASSPRDRPGNTIYF.

The chain recombines TRBV20-1 with TRBJ2-3; 11 bases fit TRBD1. V dropped 6 bases and J dropped 2; count of bases not matched to a gene: 16. Germline-derived CDR1 and CDR2 are DFQATT and SNEGSKA (reference sequence). There are 18 residues in the CDR3. For the CDR3, the DNA is TGCAGTGCCCAACCGGACAGGGGGCGCCCCGTCCTCACAGATACGCAGTATTTT. It translates to CSAQPDRGRPVLTDTQYF.

The sample holds a few counts of this clonotype. The V gene is TRBV29-1, the J gene TRBJ1-1, with TRBD1 matching over 7 bases. Germline CDR1 is SQVTM and CDR2 is ANQGSEA. V gave up 6 bases and J gave up 7 bases; unmatched junction bases: 26. The CDR3 length is 18 residues. CDR3 DNA sequence: TGCAGCGTCGACAATTCCATCGGCACAGGGGCCCCAGGTGGTGAAGCTTTCTTT. Translated: CSVDNSIGTGAPGGEAFF. The complete variable domain, with remaining parts taken from reference TRBV29-1 and TRBJ1-1, reads SAVISQKPSRDICQRGTSLTIQCQVDSQVTMMFWYRQQPGQSLTLIATANQGSEATYESGFVIDKFPISRPNLTFSTLTVSNMSPEDSSIYLCSVDNSIGTGAPGGEAFFGQGTRLTVV.

The table lists this clonotype with many counts. The chain combines TRBV5-5 with TRBJ2-3, with D possibly being TRBD1 or TRBD2 (6 bases each). CDR1 and CDR2 (germline): SGHKS, YYEKEE (reference sequence). This CDR3 region has 16 residues. Trimming left V 2 bases short and J 2 bases short, with 15 bases between. CDR3 sequence: CASSFSPEGVTDTQYF. In DNA, the CDR3 is TGTGCCAGCAGCTTCTCCCCGGAGGGGGTCACAGATACGCAGTATTTT.

The chain uses TRBV7-9 and TRBJ2-7; TRBD1 agrees at 7 bases. V was clipped by 4 bases and J by 7 bases; unmatched bases: 10. Per germline, CDR1 SEHNR and CDR2 FQNEAQ (reference sequence). CDR3 size: 14 residues. Written as DNA, the CDR3 is TGTGCCAGCAGCTCGCGACAGGGCCCCTGGGAGCAGTACTTC. This sequence encodes CASSSRQGPWEQYF.

This clonotype was seen ten or more times. CDR3 in amino acids: CAWSVQETQYF. The CDR3 DNA is TGTGCCTGGAGTGTACAAGAGACCCAGTACTTC. The chain employs TRBV30 and TRBJ2-5; D gene uncertain. Germline lookup yields CDR1 GTSNPN and CDR2 SVGIG (reference sequence). This CDR3 has 11 residues. With 0 bases removed from V and 2 bases from J, the gap between germline ends came to 1 base.

The sample holds many counts of this clonotype. V gene TRBV12-3 or TRBV12-4 combines with J gene TRBJ2-1, with D hard to call. Trimming pared 2 bases from V and 12 bases from J, leaving 17 bases between. The CDR3 spans 14 residues. The CDR3 coding sequence is TGTGCCAGCAGTTTAAGCGTTTTCAATTTAGGGCAGTTCTTC. Its translation: CASSLSVFNLGQFF.

This clonotype was seen a handful of times. The rearrangement uses TRBV20-1 and TRBJ2-5; 11 bases match TRBD2. The CDR3 is 18 amino acids. V lost 6 bases to trimming and J lost 4 bases; unmatched junction nucleotides: 19. Germline assignment: CDR1 DFQATT and CDR2 SNEGSKA (reference sequence). The CDR3 bases are TGCAGTGCCCTAAACCCAACTAGCGGGAGATTTGGGATAGAGACCCAGTACTTC. This sequence encodes CSALNPTSGRFGIETQYF.

This rearrangement joins TRBV19 to TRBJ2-7; D remains unclear. Looked up from germline, CDR1 is LNHDA and CDR2 is SQIVND (reference sequence). There are 12 residues in the CDR3. Trimming removed 8 bases from V and 4 bases from J, with 12 bases in between. The CDR3 DNA follows: TGTGCCAGTGTGACTGACAAGTACGAGCAGTACTTC. Translated: CASVTDKYEQYF. Looking up the rest from reference TRBV19 and TRBJ2-7 gives the full variable domain: DGGITQSPKYLFRKEGQNVTLSCEQNLNHDAMYWYRQDPGQGLRLIYYSQIVNDFQKGDIAEGYSVSREKKESFPLTVTSAQKNPTAFYLCASVTDKYEQYFGPGTRLTVT.

A word on this clonotype: One end of the junction varies from germline; a read error may be responsible. The chain combines TRBV6-4 with TRBJ2-3, with D perhaps matching TRBD2 (5 bases). The CDR3 runs 14 residues. The germline gives CDR1 MRHNA, CDR2 SNTAGT. CDR3 protein: CASSDEFSVGLREF. The CDR3 DNA follows: TGTGCCAGCAGTGACGAATTTTCAGTCGGATTAAGGGAGTTT.

The chain uses TRBV13 and TRBJ2-7, with D possibly TRBD1 on 6 matching bases. V lost 1 base, J lost 5 bases, and 12 bases lay in between. This CDR3 has 14 residues. CDR1 is PRHDT and CDR2 is FYEKMQ in the germline V gene (reference sequence). The CDR3, as DNA: TGTGCCAGCAGCTTAGTGGGGGCGTGGAACGAGCAGTACTTC. This translates into CASSLVGAWNEQYF.

This clonotype was detected many times. This rearrangement joins TRBV10-3 to TRBJ2-1; D perhaps matches TRBD1 (5 bases). Trimming stripped 2 bases from V and 7 bases from J, with 18 bases between. CDR1 is ENHRY and CDR2 is SYGVKD in the germline V gene. The CDR3 contains 16 residues. The CDR3 reads CAISEDNSGSGNEQFF. The CDR3 nucleotides are TGTGCCATCAGTGAGGATAACTCTGGATCAGGGAATGAGCAGTTCTTC.

The chain has TRBV7-2 and TRBJ2-7, with D perhaps TRBD1 (6 bases). Germline V gene data show CDR1 as SGHTA and CDR2 as FQGNSA. The CDR3 contains 14 residues. V gave up 1 base and J gave up 9 bases, with 16 bases separating them. CDR3 protein: CASSLVRGREVQYF. CDR3 DNA sequence: TGTGCCAGCAGCTTAGTCAGGGGTAGAGAGGTGCAGTACTTC.

This clonotype was picked up many times. The J gene is TRBJ1-4, the V gene TRBV28; D is unresolved. Germline CDR1 MDHEN, CDR2 SYDVKM. The CDR3 sequence is 15 residues long. V was shortened by 5 bases and J by 0 bases, with 10 bases between the two germline ends. Written as DNA, the CDR3 is TGTGCCAGCAGTGGCGGTTGGGCAACTAATGAAAAACTGTTTTTT. Amino acids: CASSGGWATNEKLFF.

The chain joins TRBV6-2 or TRBV6-3 to TRBJ2-7, with TRBD2 identical over 9 bases. Germline CDR1 and CDR2: MNHEY and SVGEGT. The CDR3 extends over 20 amino acids. The ends lost 6 bases at V and 4 bases at J; junction bases unmatched: 25. This CDR3 is CASRPPHRESLSGRNYEQYF. The DNA for the CDR3 is TGTGCCAGCAGACCTCCCCACAGGGAATCCCTCAGCGGGAGGAATTACGAGCAGTACTTC.

This clonotype was recorded many times. The genes are TRBV20-1 and TRBJ2-4, with D perhaps TRBD2 (5 bases). In germline, CDR1 is DFQATT, CDR2 SNEGSKA (reference sequence). With 0 bases removed from V and 3 bases from J, the gap between germline ends came to 12 bases. The CDR3 runs 15 residues. DNA for the CDR3: TGCAGTGCTAGAGATCCCGGAGGCGGCAAAAACATTCAGTACTTC. Amino acids: CSARDPGGGKNIQYF.

There are many counts of this clonotype. The chain links TRBV7-8 to TRBJ2-7; TRBD2 matches at 8 bases. The germline V gene encodes CDR1 SGHVS and CDR2 FQNEAQ. J lost 5 bases, V lost 4 bases, and 13 bases had no gene match. The CDR3 runs 16 residues. CDR3 nucleotide sequence: TGTGCCAGCAGCTCACGACAAGGGAGCGGGAGTAACGAGCAGTACTTC. Encoded protein: CASSSRQGSGSNEQYF.

The chain has TRBV7-9 and TRBJ2-1, with no clear D. The CDR3 is 16 amino acids. The V end lost 2 bases, the J end lost 1 base, and 12 bases lay between the germline ends. Germline V gene data show CDR1 as SEHNR and CDR2 as FQNEAQ (reference sequence). The CDR3 DNA is TGTGCCAGCAGCTTAATCGGCAGCCTTTCCTACAATGAGCAGTTCTTC. Translating it yields CASSLIGSLSYNEQFF.

J is TRBJ2-5 and V is TRBV20-1, with 9 bases that match TRBD2. CDR3 length: 15 amino acids. Germline trimming cut 3 bases from V and 1 base from J; bases unmatched to any gene: 6. Germline lookup yields CDR1 DFQATT and CDR2 SNEGSKA (reference sequence). CDR3 region: CSARVQAGGQETQYF. CDR3 DNA sequence: TGCAGTGCTAGGGTGCAAGCGGGGGGCCAAGAGACCCAGTACTTC.

V gene TRBV19 combines with J gene TRBJ1-6; 7 bases map to TRBD1. The CDR3 has 13 amino acids. CDR1 is LNHDA and CDR2 is SQIVND in the germline V gene (reference sequence). Trimming removed 9 bases from V and 3 bases from J; junction bases left unmatched: 2. The chain's CDR3 is CASTGDYNSPLHF. CDR3 nucleotide sequence: TGTGCCAGCACAGGGGACTATAATTCACCCCTCCACTTT.